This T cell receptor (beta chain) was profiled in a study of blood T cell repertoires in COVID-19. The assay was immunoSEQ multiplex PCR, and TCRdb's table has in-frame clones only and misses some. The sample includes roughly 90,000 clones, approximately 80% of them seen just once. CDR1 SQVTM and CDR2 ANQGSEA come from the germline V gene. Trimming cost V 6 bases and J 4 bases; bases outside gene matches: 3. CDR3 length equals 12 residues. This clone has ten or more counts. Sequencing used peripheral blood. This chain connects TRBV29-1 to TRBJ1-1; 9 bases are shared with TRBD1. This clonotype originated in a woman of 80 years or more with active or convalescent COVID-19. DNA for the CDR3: TGCAGCGTGGCGACAGGGGGCACTGAAGCTTTCTTT. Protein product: CSVATGGTEAFF.